Listed here are 7 T cell receptor beta chains from one sample, sequenced in a study of blood T cell repertoires in COVID-19. TCRdb's table, derived via immunoSEQ multiplex PCR, lists solely in-frame clones and lacks some. The sample holds roughly 280,000 clones, approximately 87% seen once. The sequenced sample was peripheral blood. The receptor source for this set is a man between 60 and 75 years old who had recovered from COVID-19.

This sequence joins TRBV19 and TRBJ1-4; 9 bases align to TRBD1. This CDR3 has 15 amino acids. V was clipped by 2 bases and J by 5 bases; unmatched bases: 3. Germline assignment: CDR1 LNHDA and CDR2 SQIVND (reference sequence). The CDR3 region has the DNA TGTGCCAGTAGTATACCGACAGGGGGAAATGAAAAACTGTTTTTT. Its translation: CASSIPTGGNEKLFF.

As regards this clone: Other nucleotide sequences in the sample specify the same CDR3. This chain's CDR3 is CASSILGGNEQFF. The CDR3 DNA is TGTGCCAGTAGTATATTAGGGGGCAATGAGCAGTTCTTC. The chain combines TRBV19 with TRBJ2-1, with D maybe TRBD1 (6 bases). With 2 bases removed from V and 6 bases from J, the gap between germline ends came to 8 bases. The length of the CDR3 is 13 residues. Germline V lookup: CDR1 LNHDA, CDR2 SQIVND (reference sequence).

V and J are TRBV30 and TRBJ1-5; TRBD1 might be the D (5 bases). The length of the CDR3 is 13 residues. The germline CDR1 and CDR2 sequences are GTSNPN and SVGIG (reference sequence). V gave up 3 bases and J gave up 5 bases, with 11 bases separating them. For the CDR3, the DNA is TGTGCCTGGAGCGGCGGGGGGGATCAGCCCCAGCATTTT. Translation gives CAWSGGGDQPQHF.

This clone was seen only a few times. This chain uses TRBV30 with TRBJ1-6; D call uncertain. The CDR3 has 13 residues. The germline gives CDR1 GTSNPN, CDR2 SVGIG (reference sequence). V lost 5 bases, J lost 2 bases, and 7 bases lay in between. CDR3 nucleotides: TGTGCCTGGGACATAACCTATAATTCACCCCTCCACTTT. Protein product: CAWDITYNSPLHF.

This clone was recorded once. This chain uses TRBV6-1 with TRBJ2-7; 8 positions agree with TRBD2. The CDR3 is 16 amino acids. V gave up 4 bases and J gave up 5 bases; unmatched junction bases: 13. Germline V CDR1 and CDR2: MNHNS, SASEGT. CDR3 nucleotide sequence: TGTGCCAGCAGTGCCCCGGTCGGGGGGGCGGTGGACGAGCAGTACTTC. Residues: CASSAPVGGAVDEQYF.

This clone is a singleton in its sample. The gene calls are TRBV6-1 and TRBJ1-2; 9 positions agree with TRBD1. V shed 2 bases and J 1 base; nucleotides not matched to a gene: 8. The CDR3 is made up of 17 amino acids. The germline V gene has CDR1 MNHNS and CDR2 SASEGT. The CDR3 loop is CASSEKRTGVINYGYTF. CDR3 coding DNA: TGTGCCAGCAGTGAAAAGAGGACAGGGGTCATTAACTATGGCTACACCTTC.

The chain recombines TRBV7-6 with TRBJ2-3; D possibly corresponds to TRBD2 (5 bases). This CDR3 has 15 residues. V was clipped by 2 bases and J by 4 bases, with 13 bases between them. The germline V gene has CDR1 SGHVS and CDR2 FNYEAQ. The CDR3 DNA follows: TGTGCCAGCAGCTTAAGTGGGAGTGGCTCAGATACGCAGTATTTT. This encodes CASSLSGSGSDTQYF.